Listed below are T cell receptor beta chains from one sample, sequenced in a study of T cell changes during pregnancy in multiple sclerosis. TCRdb keeps only in-frame clones here, not all; method: immunoSEQ multiplex PCR. The sample has about 40,000 clones; just over 90% are singletons. The sequencing sample was made of PBMCs (not recorded whether the cells were cultured). These receptors all come from a female donor with multiple sclerosis, enrolled in a pregnancy study. Each CDR3 is given with its conserved first and last residue. The order of the fields is J gene, CDR3 length, D gene, V gene, clone size, CDR3 protein, CDR3 DNA. D genes are given only for firm matches. Not every row has a clone size; where given, it reads once, few, many or a size class.

J: TRBJ2-7
length: 14
D: TRBD1
V: TRBV5-1
size: -
CDR3: CASSGGTGYREQYF
DNA: TGCGCCAGCAGCGGGGGGACAGGCTATCGCGAGCAGTACTTC

J: TRBJ2-7
length: 13
D: -
V: TRBV5-1
size: -
CDR3: CASSFGGVYEQYF
DNA: TGCGCCAGCAGCTTCGGAGGGGTTTACGAGCAGTACTTC

J: TRBJ2-7
length: 14
D: TRBD1
V: TRBV5-1
size: -
CDR3: CASSAGQGSYEQYF
DNA: TGCGCCAGCAGCGCGGGACAGGGTTCCTACGAGCAGTACTTC

J: TRBJ1-5
length: 13
D: -
V: TRBV30
size: -
CDR3: CAWSRGRNQPQHF
DNA: TGTGCCTGGAGTAGGGGTCGCAATCAGCCCCAGCATTTT

J: TRBJ2-5
length: 15
D: -
V: TRBV5-1
size: -
CDR3: CASSLLGLVQETQYF
DNA: TGCGCCAGCAGCTTGCTGGGGCTGGTTCAAGAGACCCAGTACTTC

J: TRBJ1-1
length: 12
D: -
V: TRBV28
size: -
CDR3: CASSLGNTEAFF
DNA: TGTGCCAGCAGTTTGGGGAACACTGAAGCTTTCTTT

J: TRBJ1-3
length: 14
D: -
V: TRBV28
size: once
CDR3: CASSPYPREGTIYF
DNA: TGTGCCAGCAGTCCCTATCCTAGGGAGGGCACCATATATTTT

J: TRBJ1-1
length: 11
D: -
V: TRBV7-9
size: once
CDR3: CASSFDTEAFF
DNA: TGTGCCAGCAGCTTTGACACTGAAGCTTTCTTT

J: TRBJ1-2
length: 15
D: -
V: TRBV7-9
size: -
CDR3: CASMRSDRRDYGYTF
DNA: TGTGCCAGCATGCGGTCCGACAGGAGAGACTATGGCTACACCTTC

J: TRBJ2-7
length: 15
D: -
V: TRBV18
size: once
CDR3: CASSPPGGSPYEQYF
DNA: TGTGCCAGCTCACCACCGGGCGGGTCCCCCTACGAGCAGTACTTC

J: TRBJ2-3
length: 16
D: -
V: TRBV5-4
size: -
CDR3: CASSFGGSKSTDTQYF
DNA: TGTGCCAGCAGCTTCGGAGGCTCAAAGAGCACAGATACGCAGTATTTT

J: TRBJ2-5
length: 13
D: -
V: TRBV27
size: once
CDR3: CASSSRWGETQYF
DNA: TGTGCCAGCAGTTCGCGTTGGGGGGAGACCCAGTACTTC

J: TRBJ2-3
length: 13
D: -
V: TRBV30
size: -
CDR3: CAWSPGVTDTQYF
DNA: TGTGCCTGGAGCCCGGGAGTGACAGATACGCAGTATTTT

J: TRBJ2-1
length: 12
D: TRBD1
V: TRBV9
size: -
CDR3: CASSPGGNEQFF
DNA: TGTGCCAGCAGCCCAGGGGGAAATGAGCAGTTCTTC

J: TRBJ1-2
length: 14
D: -
V: TRBV28
size: -
CDR3: CASSQGGADYGYTF
DNA: TGTGCCAGCAGCCAAGGGGGGGCCGACTATGGCTACACCTTC

J: TRBJ2-1
length: 12
D: -
V: TRBV9
size: -
CDR3: CASSVVSGQQFF
DNA: TGTGCCAGCAGCGTAGTGAGCGGGCAGCAGTTCTTC

J: TRBJ2-3
length: 14
D: -
V: TRBV4-1
size: -
CDR3: CASSQGGSTDTQYF
DNA: TGCGCCAGCAGCCAAGGGGGAAGCACAGATACGCAGTATTTT

J: TRBJ1-1
length: 12
D: -
V: TRBV29-1
size: -
CDR3: CSGTIMNTEAFF
DNA: TGCAGCGGTACTATTATGAACACTGAAGCTTTCTTT

J: TRBJ2-1
length: 14
D: TRBD2
V: TRBV29-1
size: -
CDR3: CADREADQSNEQFF
DNA: TGCGCGGATCGGGAGGCCGATCAGAGTAATGAGCAGTTCTTC

J: TRBJ2-7
length: 14
D: -
V: TRBV7-6
size: -
CDR3: CASSLLAGPYEQYF
DNA: TGTGCCAGCAGCTTACTTGCCGGTCCGTACGAGCAGTACTTC

J: TRBJ2-1
length: 14
D: -
V: TRBV6-5
size: -
CDR3: CASSLLSGYNEQFF
DNA: TGTGCCAGCAGCCTCTTGTCGGGATACAATGAGCAGTTCTTC

J: TRBJ2-5
length: 14
D: TRBD2
V: TRBV11-1
size: -
CDR3: CASSWGGRQETQYF
DNA: TGTGCCAGCAGCTGGGGGGGTCGGCAAGAGACCCAGTACTTC

J: TRBJ2-2
length: 16
D: -
V: TRBV4-2
size: -
CDR3: CASSQGRDGRTGELFF
DNA: TGTGCCAGCAGCCAAGGTCGCGACGGGAGAACCGGGGAGCTGTTTTTT

J: TRBJ1-1
length: 15
D: TRBD1
V: TRBV6-5
size: -
CDR3: CASSADRVENTEAFF
DNA: TGTGCCAGCAGCGCCGACAGGGTTGAGAACACTGAAGCTTTCTTT

J: TRBJ1-5
length: 13
D: -
V: TRBV6-4
size: -
CDR3: CASSGTLGQPQHF
DNA: TGTGCCAGCAGTGGTACCCTAGGTCAGCCCCAGCATTTT

J: TRBJ2-1
length: 17
D: TRBD2
V: TRBV30
size: once
CDR3: CAWSSGLAGVPYNEQFF
DNA: TGTGCCTGGAGCTCGGGACTAGCGGGAGTACCCTACAATGAGCAGTTCTTC

J: TRBJ1-5
length: 13
D: -
V: TRBV7-3
size: medium-sized
CDR3: CASSTGPNQPQHF
DNA: TGTGCCAGCAGCACAGGGCCCAATCAGCCCCAGCATTTT

J: TRBJ1-1
length: 14
D: -
V: TRBV5-1
size: -
CDR3: CASSLGREDTEAFF
DNA: TGCGCCAGCAGCTTGGGCAGGGAGGACACTGAAGCTTTCTTT

J: TRBJ2-6
length: 17
D: TRBD2
V: TRBV6-4
size: -
CDR3: CASSEGTSGSGANVLTF
DNA: TGTGCCAGCAGTGAGGGGACTAGCGGCTCTGGGGCCAACGTCCTGACTTTC

J: TRBJ2-1
length: 13
D: -
V: TRBV7-2
size: -
CDR3: CASSLAAYNEQFF
DNA: TGTGCCAGCAGCTTAGCGGCCTACAATGAGCAGTTCTTC

J: TRBJ2-5
length: 14
D: -
V: TRBV13
size: -
CDR3: CASSPQAGQETQYF
DNA: TGTGCCAGCAGCCCGCAAGCGGGCCAAGAGACCCAGTACTTC

J: TRBJ1-1
length: 13
D: -
V: TRBV7-9
size: -
CDR3: CASSLVVNTEAFF
DNA: TGTGCCAGCAGCTTAGTCGTGAACACTGAAGCTTTCTTT

J: TRBJ1-1
length: 14
D: -
V: TRBV28
size: -
CDR3: CASTLSRRGTEAFF
DNA: TGTGCCAGCACCTTGTCGAGGAGGGGAACTGAAGCTTTCTTT

J: TRBJ2-7
length: 11
D: TRBD2
V: TRBV5-1
size: -
CDR3: CASSFGGEQYF
DNA: TGCGCCAGCAGCTTCGGGGGGGAGCAGTACTTC

J: TRBJ2-5
length: 14
D: -
V: TRBV2
size: -
CDR3: CASSETSAQETQYF
DNA: TGTGCCAGCAGTGAGACTAGTGCACAAGAGACCCAGTACTTC

J: TRBJ2-3
length: 13
D: -
V: TRBV30
size: -
CDR3: CAWSTPWADTQYF
DNA: TGTGCCTGGAGTACCCCCTGGGCAGATACGCAGTATTTT

J: TRBJ2-1
length: 15
D: -
V: TRBV13
size: -
CDR3: CASSLESSGRLGKFF
DNA: TGTGCCAGCAGCTTAGAAAGTAGCGGAAGATTAGGGAAGTTCTTC

J: TRBJ2-7
length: 15
D: TRBD2
V: TRBV28
size: -
CDR3: CASRGQTWGGYEQYF
DNA: TGTGCCAGCAGAGGCCAGACATGGGGGGGCTACGAGCAGTACTTC

J: TRBJ2-3
length: 14
D: -
V: TRBV19
size: -
CDR3: CASSIQRSTDTQYF
DNA: TGTGCCAGTAGTATACAGCGCAGCACAGATACGCAGTATTTT

J: TRBJ2-7
length: 16
D: TRBD2
V: TRBV27
size: -
CDR3: CASSFTPRGSNYEQYF
DNA: TGTGCCAGCAGTTTCACCCCGCGCGGGAGTAATTACGAGCAGTACTTC

J: TRBJ2-6
length: 15
D: -
V: TRBV27
size: -
CDR3: CASSSRQTGANVLTF
DNA: TGTGCCAGCAGTTCCCGACAGACTGGGGCCAACGTCCTGACTTTC

J: TRBJ2-7
length: 11
D: TRBD2
V: TRBV30
size: -
CDR3: CAWSWGGEQYF
DNA: TGTGCCTGGAGTTGGGGGGGCGAGCAGTACTTC

J: TRBJ1-5
length: 13
D: -
V: TRBV6-1
size: -
CDR3: CASTRRVDQPQHF
DNA: TGTGCCAGCACCAGACGGGTCGATCAGCCCCAGCATTTT

J: TRBJ1-3
length: 16
D: -
V: TRBV18
size: -
CDR3: CASSLRRGDFGNTIYF
DNA: TGTGCCAGCTCACTTCGTAGGGGCGACTTTGGAAACACCATATATTTT

J: TRBJ1-1
length: 15
D: TRBD1
V: TRBV29-1
size: -
CDR3: CSVFSHRGMNTEAFF
DNA: TGCAGCGTCTTTTCTCACAGGGGTATGAACACTGAAGCTTTCTTT

J: TRBJ2-1
length: 16
D: TRBD2
V: TRBV27
size: -
CDR3: CASSLRGGGLYNEQFF
DNA: TGTGCCAGCAGTCTCCGCGGGGGGGGGCTCTACAATGAGCAGTTCTTC

J: TRBJ1-1
length: 15
D: TRBD1
V: TRBV11-2
size: -
CDR3: CASSVTGDRNTEAFF
DNA: TGTGCCAGCAGCGTAACAGGGGACCGGAACACTGAAGCTTTCTTT

J: TRBJ2-1
length: 11
D: -
V: TRBV2
size: -
CDR3: CASRERVQQFF
DNA: TGTGCCAGCAGGGAAAGGGTTCAGCAGTTCTTC

J: TRBJ2-7
length: 13
D: -
V: TRBV5-1
size: -
CDR3: CASSLLGPYEQYF
DNA: TGCGCCAGCAGCTTGTTGGGCCCCTACGAGCAGTACTTC

J: TRBJ2-5
length: 14
D: TRBD1
V: TRBV10-3
size: -
CDR3: CAISESRGLETQYF
DNA: TGTGCCATCAGTGAGTCTAGGGGGCTGGAGACCCAGTACTTC

J: TRBJ2-6
length: 18
D: -
V: TRBV14
size: once
CDR3: CASSQVGYFSSGANVLTF
DNA: TGTGCCAGCAGCCAAGTCGGATATTTCTCCTCCGGGGCCAACGTCCTGACTTTC

J: TRBJ2-7
length: 16
D: -
V: TRBV18
size: -
CDR3: CASSGDGQGNSYEQYF
DNA: TGTGCCAGCTCAGGAGACGGGCAGGGAAACTCCTACGAGCAGTACTTC

J: TRBJ2-5
length: 13
D: -
V: TRBV28
size: -
CDR3: CASRSGDQETQYF
DNA: TGTGCCAGCAGATCAGGGGACCAAGAGACCCAGTACTTC